This entry lists 19 T cell receptor beta chains sequenced from one sample in a study of blood T cells in healthy people across ages. PCR was performed a second time for about 7 to 12 cycles using a sample-barcoded 5' primer and a J-beta primer mix. TCRdb processed the 5' RACE reads anew with MiXCR; each CDR3 protein has one entry. The repertoire holds 750,000 to 1,000,000 distinct CDR3 sequences, with about 28% as singletons. In addition, the sample was reused for a study of T cells of mothers and their children.

The sequenced sample was blood. These receptors all stem from a woman in her thirties or forties in good health.

Of note for this clonotype: A much larger clone differs from this one at a single base, so this may be a read error. The rearrangement links TRBV11-2 to TRBJ2-7; 7 nucleotides line up with TRBD1. Per germline, CDR1 SGHAT and CDR2 FQNNGV. The length of the CDR3 is 13 residues. V was clipped by 8 bases and J by 6 bases; unmatched bases: 10. The CDR3 DNA sequence: TGTGCCAGCGGCTCACAGGGGTGGGGCGAGCAGTACTTC. It codes for CASGSQGWGEQYF. The full variable domain, completed using reference TRBV11-2 and TRBJ2-7, is EAGVAQSPRYKIIEKRQSVAFWCNPISGHATLYWYQQILGQGPKLLIQFQNNGVVDDSQLPKDRFSAERLKGVDSTLKIQPAKLEDSAVYLCASGSQGWGEQYFGPGTRLTVT.

V usage is TRBV2 and J usage is TRBJ1-6, with 11 nucleotides matching TRBD1. The trim removed 7 bases at V and 9 bases at J, leaving 2 bases unmatched. The CDR3 sequence is 13 residues long. Germline CDR1 reads SNHLY; CDR2 reads FYNNEI. Here the CDR3 DNA reads TGTGCCAGCAAGGGACAGGGGGTTTCACCCCTCCACTTT. Its protein is CASKGQGVSPLHF.

This clonotype was recorded many times. This chain uses TRBV4-2 with TRBJ2-5; a possible D gene is TRBD2 (5 bases). CDR1 is LGHNA, CDR2 YNFKEQ, per germline. Trimming took off 0 bases at V and 2 bases at J, with 13 bases between the two ends. This CDR3 is 16 amino acids long. CDR3 loop: CASSQDLSGIQETQYF. The CDR3 bases are TGTGCCAGCAGCCAAGATCTTTCGGGGATACAAGAGACCCAGTACTTC.

V usage is TRBV7-9 and J usage is TRBJ2-2; 8 nucleotides line up with TRBD1. CDR1 and CDR2 from the germline V gene are SEHNR and FQNEAQ (reference sequence). The V gene end was trimmed by 5 bases and the J gene end by 0 bases; junction bases not matched to a gene: 5. The CDR3 runs 16 residues. CDR3 region: CASSNDRGANTGELFF. CDR3 coding DNA: TGTGCCAGCAGCAACGACAGGGGCGCGAACACCGGGGAGCTGTTTTTT.

Concerning this clonotype: One end of the junction varies from germline; a read error may be responsible. The V call is TRBV12-3 or TRBV12-4, the J call TRBJ2-3; D could derive from TRBD1 or TRBD2 (5 bases each). CDR3 size: 15 residues. CDR3 residues: CASSFGVVTTDAQYF. The CDR3 DNA is TGTGCCAGCAGTTTCGGGGTAGTGACGACAGATGCGCAGTATTTT.

This clonotype was recorded a few times. The chain combines TRBV6-5 with TRBJ1-6; weak D call: TRBD1 (5 bases). Germline V gene sequence: CDR1 MNHEY, CDR2 SVGAGI. Trimming took 6 bases from V and 1 from J, leaving 10 bases between them. CDR3 length: 15 residues. The CDR3 region is CASRNEGSYNSPLHF. The CDR3 nucleotides are TGTGCCAGCAGAAATGAGGGGTCCTATAATTCACCCCTCCACTTT.

This clonotype was seen at least ten times. The gene calls are TRBV9 and TRBJ2-6; D is unclear. V gave up 0 bases and J gave up 0 bases, with 7 bases separating them. Germline V gene sequence: CDR1 SGDLS, CDR2 YYNGEE. This CDR3 is built from 16 residues. The CDR3 DNA reads TGTGCCAGCAGCGTAGAAAGTGGCTCTGGGGCCAACGTCCTGACTTTC. It is translated as CASSVESGSGANVLTF.

This clonotype was seen many times. The chain combines TRBV9 with TRBJ1-1; possibly TRBD1 for D (5 bases). Trimming removed 4 bases from V and 10 bases from J, with 14 bases in between. Germline lookup yields CDR1 SGDLS and CDR2 YYNGEE. This CDR3 has 12 residues. The CDR3 DNA is TGTGCCAGCAGCCAACACCAGGGTAGAGCTTTCTTT. Its protein is CASSQHQGRAFF.

This rearrangement joins TRBV7-8 to TRBJ2-7; D is unresolved. This CDR3 spans 19 amino acids. Between the trimmed V and J ends, which lost 4 bases and 0 bases, there was a span of 25 bases. Germline CDR1 and CDR2: SGHVS and FQNEAQ. The CDR3 DNA sequence: TGTGCCAGCAGCTCCCCCAAGGGCAGGTACTGGTCAGGCTCCTACGAGCAGTACTTC. Translation: CASSSPKGRYWSGSYEQYF.

The rearrangement links TRBV12-3 or TRBV12-4 to TRBJ1-1, with unresolved D. This CDR3 contains 15 residues. Trimming stripped 2 bases from V and 0 bases from J, with 10 bases between. The CDR3 sequence is CASSLLEGMNTEAFF. The CDR3, as DNA: TGTGCCAGCAGTTTACTTGAGGGAATGAACACTGAAGCTTTCTTT.

This clonotype was seen more than once but under ten times. V and J are TRBV7-9 and TRBJ2-1; 8 nucleotides align to TRBD2. The V gene end was trimmed by 4 bases and the J gene end by 2 bases; junction bases not matched to a gene: 7. Germline CDR1 reads SEHNR; CDR2 reads FQNEAQ (reference sequence). This CDR3 spans 16 amino acids. CDR3: CASSSPLAETYNEQFF. The CDR3, as DNA: TGTGCCAGCAGCTCTCCACTAGCGGAAACCTACAATGAGCAGTTCTTC.

This clonotype has ten or more counts. V and J are TRBV7-2 and TRBJ2-3, with 9 positions matching TRBD2. This CDR3 is 15 amino acids long. CDR1 SGHTA and CDR2 FQGNSA come from the germline V gene. V lost 6 bases, J lost 3 bases, and 7 bases stayed unmatched. CDR3 residues: CASSLGSGGTDTQYF. CDR3 nucleotide sequence: TGTGCCAGCAGTTTGGGTAGCGGGGGAACAGATACGCAGTATTTT.

This clonotype was seen only once. V is TRBV15 and J is TRBJ2-3; tentatively, D is TRBD1 or TRBD2 (5 bases each). The length of the CDR3 is 16 residues. Trimming pared 0 bases from V and 4 bases from J, leaving 14 bases between. Germline values: CDR1 LNHNV, CDR2 YYDKDF (reference sequence). CDR3 bases: TGTGCCACCAGCAGAGATCGGGGACCCGGGCCAGATACGCAGTATTTT. Protein: CATSRDRGPGPDTQYF.

Remarks on this clonotype: Sequence at one end of the junction differs from germline and may be a read error. The chain carries TRBV3-1 and TRBJ1-2; D gene unclear. Germline CDR1 is LGHDT and CDR2 is YNNKEL (reference sequence). CDR3 length: 12 amino acids. The CDR3 protein is CTSSQGLEGYTF. The DNA of the CDR3 is TGTACCAGCAGCCAAGGATTAGAGGGCTACACCTTC.

This clonotype has more than one count but fewer than ten. This sequence joins TRBV25-1 and TRBJ1-6, with 7 positions matching TRBD1. The junction had 5 bases not matched to a gene; V was cut back by 4 bases and J by 5 bases. CDR1 is MGHDK and CDR2 is SYGVNS in the germline V gene. The length of the CDR3 is 15 residues. CDR3 protein: CASSVFDRDNSPLHF. The CDR3 coding sequence is TGTGCCAGCAGTGTGTTCGACAGGGATAATTCACCCCTCCACTTT.

This clonotype was counted ten times or more. The V gene is TRBV10-3, the J gene TRBJ2-3; 7 positions match TRBD1. V shed 10 bases and J 0 bases; nucleotides not matched to a gene: 4. The V gene's germline CDR1 is ENHRY and CDR2 SYGVKD. The CDR3 totals 13 residues. CDR3 nucleotides: TGTGCCACTACAGGGGCCAGCACAGATACGCAGTATTTT. Translating it yields CATTGASTDTQYF.

This clonotype was seen repeatedly, ten times or more. The chain has TRBV27 and TRBJ2-1; no clear D gene. V dropped 4 bases and J dropped 7 bases, with 8 bases sitting between them. Germline values: CDR1 MNHEY, CDR2 SMNVEV (reference sequence). This CDR3 comprises 12 residues. In nucleotides, the CDR3 is TGTGCCAGCAGTTCAGGTATAAATGAGCAGTTCTTC. Translated: CASSSGINEQFF.

Only one count was recorded for this clonotype. The V call is TRBV5-1, the J call TRBJ2-5, with D perhaps matching TRBD1 or TRBD2 (5 bases each). The assigned J gene may be wrong: the sequence end matches TRBJ2-7 better. Germline CDR1 reads SGHRS; CDR2 reads YFSETQ. The CDR3 spans 16 residues. The CDR3 region is CASSSAPGTPTDEQYF. For the CDR3, the DNA is TGCGCCAGCAGCTCGGCCCCCGGGACCCCAACCGACGAGCAGTACTTC.

Ten or more counts support this clonotype. Here the CDR3 reads CASRKTGGLDEQYF. CDR3 bases: TGTGCCAGCAGAAAGACAGGGGGCCTCGACGAGCAGTACTTC. The chain employs TRBV6-5 and TRBJ2-7; 10 positions agree with TRBD1. The germline V gene has CDR1 MNHEY and CDR2 SVGAGI. Germline trimming cut 6 bases from V and 5 bases from J; bases unmatched to any gene: 7. The CDR3 is made up of 14 amino acids.